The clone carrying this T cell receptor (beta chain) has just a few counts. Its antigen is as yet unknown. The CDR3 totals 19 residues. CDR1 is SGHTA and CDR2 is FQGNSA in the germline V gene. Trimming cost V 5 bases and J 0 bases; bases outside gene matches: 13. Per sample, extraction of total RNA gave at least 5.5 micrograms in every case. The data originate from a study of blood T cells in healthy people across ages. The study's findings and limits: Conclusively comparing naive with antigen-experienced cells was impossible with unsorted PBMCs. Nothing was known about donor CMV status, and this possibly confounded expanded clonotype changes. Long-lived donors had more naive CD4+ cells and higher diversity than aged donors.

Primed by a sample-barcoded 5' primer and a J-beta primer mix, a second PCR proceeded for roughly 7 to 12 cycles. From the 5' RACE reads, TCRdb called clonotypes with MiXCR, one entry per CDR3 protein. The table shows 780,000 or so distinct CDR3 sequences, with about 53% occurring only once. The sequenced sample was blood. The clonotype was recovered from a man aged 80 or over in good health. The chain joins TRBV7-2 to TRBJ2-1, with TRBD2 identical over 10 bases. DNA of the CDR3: TGTGCCAGCAGCCCTCAGGGCCTAGCGGGGGAGCGCTCCTACAATGAGCAGTTCTTC. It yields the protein CASSPQGLAGERSYNEQFF.